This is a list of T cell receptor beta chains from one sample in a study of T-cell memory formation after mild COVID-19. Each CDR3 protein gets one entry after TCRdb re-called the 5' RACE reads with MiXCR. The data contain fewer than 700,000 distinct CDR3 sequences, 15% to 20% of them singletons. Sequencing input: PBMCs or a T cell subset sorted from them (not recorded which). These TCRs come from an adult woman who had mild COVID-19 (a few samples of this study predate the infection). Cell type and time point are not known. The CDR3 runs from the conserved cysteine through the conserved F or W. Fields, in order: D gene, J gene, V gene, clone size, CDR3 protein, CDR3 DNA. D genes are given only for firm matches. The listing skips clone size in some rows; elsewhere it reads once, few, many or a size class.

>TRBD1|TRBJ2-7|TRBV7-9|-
CASSLGAGTASYEQYF
TGTGCCAGCAGCTTAGGAGCCGGGACAGCCTCCTACGAGCAGTACTTC
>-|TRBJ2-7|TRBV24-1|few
CATSDSLAYEQYF
TGTGCCACCAGTGATTCTCTAGCCTACGAGCAGTACTTC
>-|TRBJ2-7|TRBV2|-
CASSSARVDEQYF
TGTGCCAGCAGCAGTGCCAGGGTCGACGAGCAGTACTTC
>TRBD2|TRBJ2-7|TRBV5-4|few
CASSHPGEGAYEQYF
TGTGCCAGCAGCCATCCGGGGGAGGGTGCCTACGAGCAGTACTTC
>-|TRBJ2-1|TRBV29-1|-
CSATRARGGNEQFF
TGCAGCGCGACGCGGGCGAGAGGTGGTAATGAGCAGTTCTTC
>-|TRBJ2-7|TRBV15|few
CATSRERTVGSYEQYF
TGTGCCACCAGCCGCGAACGGACAGTGGGCTCCTACGAGCAGTACTTC
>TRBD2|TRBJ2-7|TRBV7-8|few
CASNSGSYEQYF
TGTGCCAGCAACAGCGGGAGCTACGAGCAGTACTTC
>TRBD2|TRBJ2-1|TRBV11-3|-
CASSWGLAGGREQFF
TGTGCCAGCAGCTGGGGACTAGCGGGGGGGCGTGAGCAGTTCTTC
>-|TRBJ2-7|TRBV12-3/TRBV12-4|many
CASSTSGEQYF
TGTGCCAGCAGTACCTCTGGCGAGCAGTACTTC
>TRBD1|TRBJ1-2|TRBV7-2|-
CASSGHRGDYGYTF
TGTGCCAGCAGCGGTCACAGGGGGGACTATGGCTACACCTTC
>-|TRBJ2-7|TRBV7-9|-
CASSFGARNEQYF
TGTGCCAGCAGCTTTGGGGCGAGGAACGAGCAGTACTTC
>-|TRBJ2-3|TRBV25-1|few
CASSDRGHGSTDTQYF
TGTGCCAGCAGTGATAGGGGTCACGGAAGCACAGATACGCAGTATTTT
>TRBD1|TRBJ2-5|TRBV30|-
CAWSVTGALQETQYF
TGTGCCTGGAGTGTCACAGGGGCCCTACAAGAGACCCAGTACTTC
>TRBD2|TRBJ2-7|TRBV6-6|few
CASSYGRGSTYEQYF
TGTGCCAGCAGTTACGGACGCGGGAGTACCTACGAGCAGTACTTC
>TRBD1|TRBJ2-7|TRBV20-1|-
CSARDWTGKSYEQYF
TGCAGTGCTAGAGACTGGACAGGGAAATCCTACGAGCAGTACTTC
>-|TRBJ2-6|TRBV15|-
CATSRDIASRDSGANVLTF
TGTGCCACCAGCAGAGATATAGCCTCTCGCGACTCTGGGGCCAACGTCCTGACTTTC
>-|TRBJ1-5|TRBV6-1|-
CASSEFPQGFEHF
TGTGCCAGCAGTGAATTTCCTCAGGGTTTTGAGCATTTT
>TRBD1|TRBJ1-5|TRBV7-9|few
CASSLYFGGTGDQPQHF
TGTGCCAGCAGCTTATACTTCGGGGGGACAGGGGACCAGCCCCAGCATTTT
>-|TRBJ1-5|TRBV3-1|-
CASSQDSGIGQPQHF
TGTGCCAGCAGCCAAGACTCGGGAATCGGACAGCCCCAGCATTTT
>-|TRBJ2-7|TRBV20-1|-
CSARDKGLSHEQYF
TGCAGTGCTAGAGATAAGGGACTGAGCCACGAGCAGTACTTC
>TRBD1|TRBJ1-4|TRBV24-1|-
CATSDVGQGMANEKLFF
TGTGCCACCAGTGATGTTGGACAGGGTATGGCTAATGAAAAACTGTTTTTT
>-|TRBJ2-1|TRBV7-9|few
CASSSGYYNEQFF
TGTGCCAGCTCGAGCGGGTACTACAATGAGCAGTTCTTC
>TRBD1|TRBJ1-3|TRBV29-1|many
CSVRQGAMGNTIYF
TGCAGCGTGAGACAGGGGGCAATGGGAAACACCATATATTTT
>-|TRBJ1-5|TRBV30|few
CAWTERVNQPQHF
TGTGCCTGGACAGAGAGGGTGAATCAGCCCCAGCATTTT
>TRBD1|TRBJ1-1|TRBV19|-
CASSMKTGGTEAFF
TGTGCCAGTAGTATGAAGACAGGGGGGACTGAAGCTTTCTTT
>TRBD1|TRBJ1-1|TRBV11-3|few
CASSGDRGMTEAFF
TGTGCCAGCAGCGGGGACAGGGGGATGACTGAAGCTTTCTTT
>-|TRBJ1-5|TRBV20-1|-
CSARTGRVPNQPQHF
TGCAGTGCTAGGACAGGAAGGGTACCCAATCAGCCCCAGCATTTT
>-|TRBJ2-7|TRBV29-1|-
CSVWPAGPSYEQYF
TGCAGCGTTTGGCCCGCCGGCCCGTCCTACGAGCAGTACTTC
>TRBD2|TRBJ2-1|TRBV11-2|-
CASSLAGGTSGENEQFF
TGTGCCAGCAGCTTAGCGGGAGGCACTAGCGGGGAGAATGAGCAGTTCTTC
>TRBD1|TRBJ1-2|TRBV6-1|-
CASSAGTGVFSNYGYTF
TGTGCCAGCAGCGCCGGGACAGGGGTATTTTCTAACTATGGCTACACCTTC
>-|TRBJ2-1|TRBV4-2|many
CASSQGKSDEQFF
TGTGCCAGCAGCCAAGGAAAAAGCGATGAGCAGTTCTTC
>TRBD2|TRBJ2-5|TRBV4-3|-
CASSQDPPSGRARSQETQYF
TGCGCCAGCAGCCAAGATCCTCCTAGCGGGAGGGCGAGGTCCCAAGAGACCCAGTACTTC
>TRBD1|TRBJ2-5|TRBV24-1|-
CATSPGQGSQTQYF
TGTGCCACCAGTCCGGGACAGGGATCTCAGACCCAGTACTTC
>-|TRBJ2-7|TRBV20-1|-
CSAPGLGGEQYF
TGCAGTGCTCCGGGCCTGGGTGGTGAGCAGTACTTC
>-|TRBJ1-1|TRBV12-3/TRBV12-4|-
CASRMGANEAFF
TGTGCCAGCAGGATGGGCGCCAATGAAGCTTTCTTT
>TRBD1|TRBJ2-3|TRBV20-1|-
CSASPDRGVVDTQYF
TGCAGTGCTAGCCCGGACAGGGGTGTGGTAGATACGCAGTATTTT
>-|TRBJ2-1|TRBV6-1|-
CASSEFVERSYNEQFF
TGTGCCAGCAGTGAATTCGTGGAGCGGTCCTACAATGAGCAGTTCTTC
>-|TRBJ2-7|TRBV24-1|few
CATSDSTGNSYEQYF
TGTGCCACCAGTGATTCTACAGGGAACTCCTACGAGCAGTACTTC
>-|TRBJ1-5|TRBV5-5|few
CASLKAPSGNQPQHF
TGTGCCAGCCTGAAGGCCCCTTCGGGCAATCAGCCCCAGCATTTT
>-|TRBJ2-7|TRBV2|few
CASSVGRRYEQYF
TGTGCCAGCAGTGTGGGCAGGAGATACGAGCAGTACTTC
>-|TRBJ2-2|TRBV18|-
CASSPQGPLTGELFF
TGTGCCAGCTCACCACAAGGACCCCTCACCGGGGAGCTGTTTTTT
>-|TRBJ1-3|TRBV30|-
CAWRLSGNTIYF
TGTGCCTGGAGACTTTCTGGAAACACCATATATTTT
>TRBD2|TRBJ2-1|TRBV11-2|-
CASSPSGAPYNEQFF
TGTGCCAGCAGCCCTAGCGGGGCTCCCTACAATGAGCAGTTCTTC
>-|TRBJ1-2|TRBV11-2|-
CASSLRRWGPGYTF
TGTGCCAGCAGCTTACGTAGATGGGGGCCTGGCTACACCTTC
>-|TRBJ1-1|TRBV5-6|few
CASSTGPTGSTEAFF
TGTGCCAGCAGCACCGGTCCCACGGGGTCCACTGAAGCTTTCTTT
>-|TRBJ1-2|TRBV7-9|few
CATRQDNYGYTF
TGTGCCACCAGACAAGATAACTATGGCTACACCTTC
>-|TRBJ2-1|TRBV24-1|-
CATSDLRTVEQFF
TGTGCCACCAGTGATTTGCGGACAGTTGAGCAGTTCTTC
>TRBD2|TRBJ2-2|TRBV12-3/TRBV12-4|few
CASEPSGYTGELFF
TGTGCCAGCGAGCCTAGCGGCTACACCGGGGAGCTGTTTTTT
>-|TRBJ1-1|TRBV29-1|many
CSVYPGGTEAFF
TGCAGCGTTTATCCCGGGGGCACTGAAGCTTTCTTT
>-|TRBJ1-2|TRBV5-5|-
CASSLARVFYGYTF
TGTGCCAGCAGCTTGGCCCGGGTTTTCTATGGCTACACCTTC
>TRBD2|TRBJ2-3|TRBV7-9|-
CASAFGLAADTQYF
TGTGCCAGCGCCTTCGGACTAGCAGCAGATACGCAGTATTTT
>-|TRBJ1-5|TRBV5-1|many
CASSLSVDQPQHF
TGCGCCAGCAGCTTAAGCGTAGATCAGCCCCAGCATTTT
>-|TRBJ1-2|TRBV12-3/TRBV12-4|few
CASSLDAALNYGYTF
TGTGCCAGCAGTTTGGACGCCGCGCTTAACTATGGCTACACCTTC
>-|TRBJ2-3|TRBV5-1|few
CASHEGGPADTQYF
TGCGCCAGCCACGAAGGGGGGCCAGCAGATACGCAGTATTTT
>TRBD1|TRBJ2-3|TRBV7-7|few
CASSPGTGEADTQYF
TGTGCTAGCAGCCCGGGGACAGGGGAGGCAGATACGCAGTATTTT
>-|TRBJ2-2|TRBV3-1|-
CASSQTNAPGELFF
TGTGCCAGCAGCCAAACCAATGCACCCGGGGAGCTGTTTTTT
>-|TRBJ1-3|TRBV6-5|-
CASSYSPQGPIYF
TGTGCCAGCAGTTACTCCCCGCAGGGCCCCATATATTTT